This T cell receptor beta chain was retrieved from a study of cytomegalovirus exposure and HLA in healthy donors. It was with 60 Vbeta and 13 Jbeta primers that the PCR ran. Data came from immunoSEQ multiplex PCR; TCRdb stores just in-frame clones and leaves some out. The sample records some 110,000 clones, 80% to 85% being singletons. To note about this clone: Its antigen is unidentified.

Study-level results: Earlier analysis found most TCR beta V segments productive about 87% or about 30% of the time.

The donors (healthy individuals) were bone marrow donors. This TCR derives from a woman in her thirties in good health and CMV-seronegative. Sequenced sample: PBMCs.

This chain's CDR3 is CASAGLAGFSSTDTQYF. In DNA form, the CDR3 reads TGTGCCAGTGCGGGACTAGCGGGGTTCTCAAGCACAGATACGCAGTATTTT. The chain joins TRBV2 to TRBJ2-3; TRBD2 matches 13 bases. V shed 9 bases and J 0 bases; nucleotides not matched to a gene: 9. Germline V CDR1 and CDR2: SNHLY, FYNNEI. The CDR3 is 17 amino acids.